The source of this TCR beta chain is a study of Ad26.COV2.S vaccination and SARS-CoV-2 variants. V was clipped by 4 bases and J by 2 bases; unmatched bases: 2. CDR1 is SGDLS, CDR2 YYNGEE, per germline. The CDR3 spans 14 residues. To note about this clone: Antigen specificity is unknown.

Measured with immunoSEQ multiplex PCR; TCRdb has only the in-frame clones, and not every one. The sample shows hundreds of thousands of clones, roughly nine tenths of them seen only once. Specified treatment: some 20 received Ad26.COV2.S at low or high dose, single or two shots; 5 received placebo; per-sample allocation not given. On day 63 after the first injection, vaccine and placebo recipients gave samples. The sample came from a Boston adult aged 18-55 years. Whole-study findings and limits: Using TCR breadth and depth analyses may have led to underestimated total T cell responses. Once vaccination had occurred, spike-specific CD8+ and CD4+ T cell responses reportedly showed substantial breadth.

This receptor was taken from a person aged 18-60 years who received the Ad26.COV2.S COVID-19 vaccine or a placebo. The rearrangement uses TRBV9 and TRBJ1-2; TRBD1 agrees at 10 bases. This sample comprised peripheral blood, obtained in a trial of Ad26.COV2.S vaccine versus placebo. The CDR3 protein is CASSMGQGNYGYTF. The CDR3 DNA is TGTGCCAGCAGCATGGGACAGGGGAACTATGGCTACACCTTC.